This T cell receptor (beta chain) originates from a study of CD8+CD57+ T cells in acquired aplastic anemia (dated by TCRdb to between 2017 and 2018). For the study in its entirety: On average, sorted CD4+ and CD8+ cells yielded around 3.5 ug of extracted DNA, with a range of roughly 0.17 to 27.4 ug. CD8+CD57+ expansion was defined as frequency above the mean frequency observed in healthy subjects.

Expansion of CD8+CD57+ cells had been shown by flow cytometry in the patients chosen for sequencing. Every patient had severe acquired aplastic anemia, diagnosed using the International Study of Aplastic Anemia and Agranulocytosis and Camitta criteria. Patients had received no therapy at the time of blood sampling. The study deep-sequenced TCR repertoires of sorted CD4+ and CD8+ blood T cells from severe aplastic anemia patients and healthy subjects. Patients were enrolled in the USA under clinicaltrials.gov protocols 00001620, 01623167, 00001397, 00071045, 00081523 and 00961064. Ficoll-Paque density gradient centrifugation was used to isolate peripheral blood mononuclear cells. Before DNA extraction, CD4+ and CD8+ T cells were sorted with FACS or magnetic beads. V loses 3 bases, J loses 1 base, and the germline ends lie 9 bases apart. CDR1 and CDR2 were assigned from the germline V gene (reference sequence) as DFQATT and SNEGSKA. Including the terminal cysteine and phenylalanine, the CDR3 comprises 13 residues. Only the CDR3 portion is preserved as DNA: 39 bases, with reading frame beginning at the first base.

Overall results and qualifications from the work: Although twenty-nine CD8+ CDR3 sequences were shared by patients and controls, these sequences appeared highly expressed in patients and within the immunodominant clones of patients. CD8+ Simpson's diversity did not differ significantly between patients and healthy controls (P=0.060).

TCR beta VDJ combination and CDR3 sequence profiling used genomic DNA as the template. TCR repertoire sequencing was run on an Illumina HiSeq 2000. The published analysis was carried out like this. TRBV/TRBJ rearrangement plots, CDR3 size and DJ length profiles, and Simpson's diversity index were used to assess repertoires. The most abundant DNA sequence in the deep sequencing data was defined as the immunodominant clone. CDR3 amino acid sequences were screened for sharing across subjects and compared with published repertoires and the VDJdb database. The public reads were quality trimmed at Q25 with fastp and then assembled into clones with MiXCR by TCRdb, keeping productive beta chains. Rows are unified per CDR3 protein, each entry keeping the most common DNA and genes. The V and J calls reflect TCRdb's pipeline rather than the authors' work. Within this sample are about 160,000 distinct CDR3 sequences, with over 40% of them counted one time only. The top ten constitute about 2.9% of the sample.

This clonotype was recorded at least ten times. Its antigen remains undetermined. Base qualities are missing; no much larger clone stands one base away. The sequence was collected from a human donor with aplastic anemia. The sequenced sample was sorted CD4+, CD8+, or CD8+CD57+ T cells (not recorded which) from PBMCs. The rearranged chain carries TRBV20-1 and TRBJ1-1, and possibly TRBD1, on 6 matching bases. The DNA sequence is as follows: TGCAGTGCTAGTGACAGGACGAACACTGAAGCTTTCTTT. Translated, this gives CSASDRTNTEAFF.